This TCR beta chain was found in a study of T cell responses to AZD1222 COVID-19 vaccine. Findings and limits, study-wide: At baseline, just 5 or 6 AZD1222 recipients tested seropositive.

Assay used: immunoSEQ multiplex PCR; TCRdb lists only in-frame clones, some missing. The sample lists under 200,000 clones; about 91% were seen once. The trim removed 5 bases at V and 1 base at J, leaving 8 bases unmatched. The CDR3 covers 16 residues. The V gene's germline CDR1 is SGHTA and CDR2 FQGTGA. As regards this clone: The antigen is not known.

The specimen comprised peripheral blood, sampled on day 0 of AZD1222 vaccination. This chain links TRBV7-3 with TRBJ1-1; 9 bases match TRBD1. This TCR came from an adult in good health. CDR3 in amino acids: CASSLLGTGWNTEAFF. Written as DNA, the CDR3 is TGTGCCAGCAGCCTGCTCGGGACAGGGTGGAACACTGAAGCTTTCTTT.